This T cell receptor (beta chain) was obtained from a study of T cell repertoires in cytomegalovirus infection. The sample holds a few counts of this clonotype. Between the trimmed V and J ends, which lost 0 bases and 3 bases, there was a span of 8 bases. Germline CDR1 and CDR2: DFQATT and SNEGSKA (reference sequence). CDR3 length: 13 amino acids. TCRdb re-called the reads with MiXCR, one entry per CDR3 protein. The table records about 97,000 distinct CDR3 sequences, 15% to 20% of them present only once. Sequenced sample: PBMCs. This TCR was sampled from a human donor in good health (CMV status not recorded). Some clones in this sample may be carry-over from other donors' samples. This rearrangement joins TRBV20-1 to TRBJ2-5; a possible D gene is TRBD1 (5 bases). The CDR3 region has the DNA TGCAGTGCTAGAGAGGGGCCGGAAGAGACCCAGTACTTC. Its protein product is CSAREGPEETQYF.